What follows are 16 T cell receptor beta chains derived from one specimen sequenced in a study of STAT5B mutations in CD4+ large granular lymphocyte leukemia. The protocol was immunoSEQ multiplex PCR, while the TCRdb copy is restricted to in-frame clones and leaves out a portion. The table lists approximately 49,000 clones, roughly three quarters of them singletons. Sequencing was carried out using CD4+ T cells from blood buffy coats. Receptors were obtained from a human donor in good health.

This sequence joins TRBV9 and TRBJ2-3, with 10 bases lining up with TRBD1. Germline CDR1 and CDR2: SGDLS and YYNGEE. After removal of 4 bases from V and 4 bases from J, the junction contained 9 bases not matched to a gene. The CDR3 sequence is 16 residues long. This CDR3 reads CASSLGTGALADTQYF. The CDR3 nucleotides read TGTGCCAGCAGCCTGGGGACAGGGGCCTTGGCAGATACGCAGTATTTT.

The V call is TRBV5-1, the J call TRBJ1-1; no clear D gene. The CDR3 runs 13 residues. Germline loops: CDR1 SGHRS, CDR2 YFSETQ. V was cut by 0 bases and J by 2 bases, with 5 bases left in between. The chain's CDR3 is CASSLADNTEAFF. The DNA of the CDR3 is TGCGCCAGCAGCTTGGCAGATAACACTGAAGCTTTCTTT.

CDR3 protein: CASSSGGQGPFYEQYF. CDR3 nucleotide sequence: TGTGCCAGCAGTTCGGGAGGACAGGGGCCTTTCTACGAGCAGTACTTC. The chain links TRBV6-6 to TRBJ2-7; 9 positions match TRBD1. After removal of 4 bases from V and 3 bases from J, the junction contained 10 bases not matched to a gene. CDR1 and CDR2 (germline): MNHNY, SVGAGI (reference sequence). The CDR3 sequence is 16 residues long.

The chain uses TRBV4-1 and TRBJ1-3; the D is unclear. The V end was cut by 0 bases, the J end by 0 bases, with 9 bases between. The CDR3 is 16 residues long. Germline V gene data show CDR1 as MGHRA and CDR2 as YSYEKL. The CDR3 region is CASSQENPSSGNTIYF. The CDR3 bases are TGCGCCAGCAGCCAAGAAAACCCCTCCTCTGGAAACACCATATATTTT.

This clone was recorded a few times. V is TRBV10-3 and J is TRBJ1-1; D not certain. The CDR3 has 12 amino acids. Between the trimmed V and J ends, which lost 4 bases and 8 bases, there was a span of 11 bases. Germline lookup yields CDR1 ENHRY and CDR2 SYGVKD. This chain's CDR3 is CAISGLDSEAFF. In DNA, the CDR3 is TGTGCCATCAGTGGGCTGGACTCCGAAGCTTTCTTT.

The V gene is TRBV5-1, the J gene TRBJ1-3, with D hard to call. Trimming removed 0 bases from V and 4 bases from J, with 14 bases in between. The CDR3 consists of 16 residues. CDR1 and CDR2 (germline): SGHRS, YFSETQ. The CDR3 sequence is CASSLADGTKGNTIYF. The CDR3 nucleotides are TGCGCCAGCAGCTTGGCCGACGGAACGAAAGGAAACACCATATATTTT. Filled out from reference TRBV5-1 and TRBJ1-3, the complete variable domain reads KAGVTQTPRYLIKTRGQQVTLSCSPISGHRSVSWYQQTPGQGLQFLFEYFSETQRNKGNFPGRFSGRQFSNSRSEMNVSTLELGDSALYLCASSLADGTKGNTIYFGEGSWLTVV.

The chain has TRBV5-1 and TRBJ2-1, with 13 bases aligning to TRBD2. V was pared by 4 bases and J by 6 bases, with 4 bases of the junction left unmatched. The CDR3 runs 15 residues. Per the germline V gene, CDR1 is SGHRS and CDR2 is YFSETQ. The CDR3 region is CASSMGLAGLNEQFF. The CDR3 nucleotides read TGCGCCAGCAGCATGGGACTAGCGGGGCTCAATGAGCAGTTCTTC.

V gene TRBV19 combines with J gene TRBJ1-2; 8 bases are shared with TRBD1. Germline V gives CDR1 LNHDA, CDR2 SQIVND (reference sequence). V was pared by 4 bases and J by 2 bases, with 9 bases of the junction left unmatched. The CDR3 is 16 residues long. Here the CDR3 reads CASSTGQGGINYGYTF. In DNA form, the CDR3 reads TGTGCCAGTAGTACAGGACAGGGAGGCATAAACTATGGCTACACCTTC. Complete variable domain (other parts from reference TRBV19 and TRBJ1-2): DGGITQSPKYLFRKEGQNVTLSCEQNLNHDAMYWYRQDPGQGLRLIYYSQIVNDFQKGDIAEGYSVSREKKESFPLTVTSAQKNPTAFYLCASSTGQGGINYGYTFGSGTRLTVV.

This clone showed up just once. V and J are TRBV10-3 and TRBJ2-2; TRBD2 matches 8 bases. Germline V gene sequence: CDR1 ENHRY, CDR2 SYGVKD. J was trimmed by 4 bases and V by 3 bases; bases with no gene match: 7. This CDR3 comprises 16 residues. The CDR3 DNA reads TGTGCCATCAGTGACGGGGGGGCCGGGGGCACCGGGGAGCTGTTTTTT. Its protein is CAISDGGAGGTGELFF.

This clone was seen a few times. The rearrangement links TRBV28 to TRBJ1-5, with D possibly TRBD1 on 5 matching bases. Trimming removed 6 bases at V and 3 bases at J, with 9 bases between. The CDR3 contains 13 residues. Germline CDR1 is MDHEN and CDR2 is SYDVKM. CDR3 protein: CASRPTDNQPQHF. The CDR3 DNA reads TGTGCCAGCAGACCGACAGACAATCAGCCCCAGCATTTT.

Here the CDR3 DNA reads TGTGCCAGCAGCGTAGCTGTGGGGGCTCTCTCTGGAAACACCATATATTTT. It specifies CASSVAVGALSGNTIYF. The chain joins TRBV9 to TRBJ1-3, with a possible D match to TRBD1 (6 bases). From germline, CDR1 is SGDLS and CDR2 YYNGEE. The V and J ends lost 0 bases and 0 bases respectively, with 13 bases between them. The CDR3 is 17 amino acids.

Comment on this clone: The junction does not match germline at one end; this may be a read error. This chain connects TRBV7-9 to TRBJ1-5; 10 bases agree with TRBD1. Germline V gene data show CDR1 as SEHNR and CDR2 as FQNEAQ (reference sequence). CDR3 size: 15 residues. The CDR3 DNA reads TGTGCGAGCAGTACCGGGACAGGGGCAAATCAGCCCCAGCATTTT. Translated, it gives CASSTGTGANQPQHF.

The V and J genes are TRBV28 and TRBJ1-4, with 9 bases aligning to TRBD1. This CDR3 is built from 15 residues. Unmatched junction bases numbered 7, after V lost 6 bases and J lost 5 bases. CDR1 is MDHEN and CDR2 is SYDVKM in the germline V gene. The CDR3 sequence is CASRPGTGINEKLFF. The CDR3 DNA is TGTGCCAGCAGGCCCGGGACAGGGATCAATGAAAAACTGTTTTTT.

The rearrangement uses TRBV18 and TRBJ1-3; D unresolved. Per germline, CDR1 KGHSH and CDR2 LQKENI. V was trimmed by 3 bases and J by 0 bases, leaving 9 bases between them. This CDR3 has 15 residues. The CDR3 bases are TGTGCCAGCTCACCGGTGTTGAACTCTGGAAACACCATATATTTT. Amino acid sequence: CASSPVLNSGNTIYF.

V gene TRBV7-9 combines with J gene TRBJ1-1, with 9 bases identical to TRBD1. The CDR3 length is 18 residues. Unmatched junction bases numbered 13, after V lost 5 bases and J lost 0 bases. Per germline, CDR1 SEHNR and CDR2 FQNEAQ (reference sequence). The CDR3 nucleotides are TGTGCCAGCAGCCCCCGTACAGGGGGCGGATGGATGAACACTGAAGCTTTCTTT. Translating it yields CASSPRTGGGWMNTEAFF.

V gene TRBV30 combines with J gene TRBJ1-2, with TRBD1 matching over 9 bases. J gave up 9 bases and V 4 bases, and 12 bases lay outside the gene matches. Germline V gives CDR1 GTSNPN, CDR2 SVGIG (reference sequence). The CDR3 spans 14 residues. CDR3 sequence reads: CAWMGDREGWRYTF. The CDR3 DNA reads TGTGCCTGGATGGGGGACAGGGAAGGTTGGCGCTACACCTTC.